This TCR beta chain was profiled in a study of blood T cells in healthy people across ages. Primers used in a second PCR of roughly 6 to 11 cycles were a sample-barcoded 5' primer and a J-beta primer mix. TCRdb ran MiXCR on the 5' RACE reads and lists one entry per CDR3 protein. This sample has 650,000 to 1,000,000 distinct CDR3 sequences; less than 60% occur once, and the top ten carry over 15%. The germline V gene has CDR1 SGHTA and CDR2 FQGNSA. Between the trimmed V and J ends, which lost 5 bases and 3 bases, there was a span of 13 bases. There are 14 residues in the CDR3. Caucasian, healthy and from Russia, the donors were aged between roughly 6 and 95. Each of the donors had roughly 9.4 milliliters of peripheral blood drawn into EDTA-treated Vacutainer tubes.

The rearrangement links TRBV7-2 to TRBJ1-2; the D is unclear. The material sequenced was blood. The clonotype comes from an elderly man in good health. The CDR3 DNA follows: TGTGCCAGCAGCGTAGTGATGACGGACTATGGCTACACCTTC. Its translation is CASSVVMTDYGYTF. Looking up the rest from reference TRBV7-2 and TRBJ1-2 gives the full variable domain: GAGVSQSPSNKVTEKGKDVELRCDPISGHTALYWYRQSLGQGLEFLIYFQGNSAPDKSGLPSDRFSAERTGGSVSTLTIQRTQQEDSAVYLCASSVVMTDYGYTFGSGTRLTVV.